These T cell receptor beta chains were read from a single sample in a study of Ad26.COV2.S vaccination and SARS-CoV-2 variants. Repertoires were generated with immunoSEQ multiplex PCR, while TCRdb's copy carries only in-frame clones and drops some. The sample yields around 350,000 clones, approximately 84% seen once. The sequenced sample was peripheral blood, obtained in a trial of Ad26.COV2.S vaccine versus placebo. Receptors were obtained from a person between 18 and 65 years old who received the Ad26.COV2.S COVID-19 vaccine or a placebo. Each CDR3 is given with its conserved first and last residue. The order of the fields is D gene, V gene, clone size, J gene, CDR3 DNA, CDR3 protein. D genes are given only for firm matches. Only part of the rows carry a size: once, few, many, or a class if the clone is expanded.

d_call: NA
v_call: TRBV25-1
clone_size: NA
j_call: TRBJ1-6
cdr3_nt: TGTGCCAGCAGCCTCGAAAGGCCTGATTCACCCCTCCACTTT
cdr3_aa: CASSLERPDSPLHF

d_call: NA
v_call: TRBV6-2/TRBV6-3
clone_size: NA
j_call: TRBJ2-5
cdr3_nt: TGTGCCAGCAGTTACGGGGCTAATCAAGAGACCCAGTACTTC
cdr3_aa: CASSYGANQETQYF

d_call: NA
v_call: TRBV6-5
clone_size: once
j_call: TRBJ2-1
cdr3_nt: TGTGCCAGCAGTTACTCCCTCGGGATTTCCTACAATGAGCAGTTCTTC
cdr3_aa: CASSYSLGISYNEQFF

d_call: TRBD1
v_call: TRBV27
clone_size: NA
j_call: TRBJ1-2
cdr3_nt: TGTGCCAGCAGTACTGGGACAGGAAGCTATGGCTACACCTTC
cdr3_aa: CASSTGTGSYGYTF

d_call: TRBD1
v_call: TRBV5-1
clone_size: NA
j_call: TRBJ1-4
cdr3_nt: TGCGCCAGCAGCCACGGGACAGGGGCATGGGGGGATAATGAAAAACTGTTTTTT
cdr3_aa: CASSHGTGAWGDNEKLFF

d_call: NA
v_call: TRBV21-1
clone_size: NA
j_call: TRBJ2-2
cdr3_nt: TGTGCCAGCAGCATACGACAGGGGTGGAGGGCCGGGGAGCTGTTTTTT
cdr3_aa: CASSIRQGWRAGELFF

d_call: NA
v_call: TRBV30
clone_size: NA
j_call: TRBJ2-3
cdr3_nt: TGTGCCTGGAGTGAGTACGTAGATACGCAGTATTTT
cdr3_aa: CAWSEYVDTQYF

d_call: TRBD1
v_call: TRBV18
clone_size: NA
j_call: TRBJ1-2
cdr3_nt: TGTGCCAGCTCACCCCTCGGACAGGGTGGGAACTATGGCTACACCTTC
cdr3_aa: CASSPLGQGGNYGYTF

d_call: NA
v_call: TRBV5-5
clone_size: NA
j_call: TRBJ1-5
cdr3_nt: TGTGCCAGCAGCCGATCCCGGGACGGTAGCAATCAGCCCCAGCATTTT
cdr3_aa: CASSRSRDGSNQPQHF

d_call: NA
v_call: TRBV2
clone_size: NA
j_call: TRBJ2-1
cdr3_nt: TGTGCCAGCACCCTGGGGGGTGCCCAGCCGGTTTACAATGAGCAGTTCTTC
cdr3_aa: CASTLGGAQPVYNEQFF

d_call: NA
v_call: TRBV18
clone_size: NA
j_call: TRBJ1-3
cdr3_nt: TGTGCCAGCTCACCGGACCTTCTAAACTCTGGAAACACCATATATTTT
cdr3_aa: CASSPDLLNSGNTIYF

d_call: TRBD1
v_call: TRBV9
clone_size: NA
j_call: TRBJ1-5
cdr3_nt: TGTGCCAGCAGCGTAGACGGGACAGGGGGTCAGCCCCAGCATTTT
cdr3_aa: CASSVDGTGGQPQHF

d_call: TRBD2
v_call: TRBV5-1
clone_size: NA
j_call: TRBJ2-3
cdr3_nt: TGCGCCAGCAGCTTGTCGAGCGGGAGGGGGTCAGATACGCAGTATTTT
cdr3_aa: CASSLSSGRGSDTQYF

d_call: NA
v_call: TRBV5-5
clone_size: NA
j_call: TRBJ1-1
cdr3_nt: TGTGCCAGCAGCACCCATCACACTTACCCCATGAACACTGAAGCTTTCTTT
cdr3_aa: CASSTHHTYPMNTEAFF

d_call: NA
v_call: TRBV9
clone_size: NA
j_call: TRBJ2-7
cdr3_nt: TGTGCCAGCAGCGTAGCTAGTCAGCCCCAGGGGCAGTACTTC
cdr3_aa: CASSVASQPQGQYF

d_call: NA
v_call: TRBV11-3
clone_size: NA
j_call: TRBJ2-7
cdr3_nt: TGTGCCAGCAGCTCCAGCCCTTACGAGCAGTACTTC
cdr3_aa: CASSSSPYEQYF

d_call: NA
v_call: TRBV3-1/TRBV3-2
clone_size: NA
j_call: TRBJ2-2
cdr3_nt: TGTGCCAGCAGCCTTGGGACAACGAACACCGGGGAGCTGTTTTTT
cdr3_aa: CASSLGTTNTGELFF

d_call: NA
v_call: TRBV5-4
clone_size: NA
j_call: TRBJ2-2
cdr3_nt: TGTGCCAGCAGCTTGAGAAGGGACAACACCGGGGAGCTGTTTTTT
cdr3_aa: CASSLRRDNTGELFF

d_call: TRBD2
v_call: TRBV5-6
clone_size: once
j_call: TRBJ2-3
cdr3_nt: TGTGCCAGCAGCTTGAGCATGGGACTAGCGGGAGCCCCCGATACGCAGTATTTT
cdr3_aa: CASSLSMGLAGAPDTQYF

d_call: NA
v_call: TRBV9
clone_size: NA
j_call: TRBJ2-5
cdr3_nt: TGTGCCAGCAGCGTAAGACAGGGAGGCCAAGAGACCCAGTACTTC
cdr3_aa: CASSVRQGGQETQYF

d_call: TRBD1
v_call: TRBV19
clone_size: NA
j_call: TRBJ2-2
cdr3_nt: TGTGCCAGTAGATCGGGACAGGGAAGCACCGGGGAGCTGTTTTTT
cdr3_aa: CASRSGQGSTGELFF

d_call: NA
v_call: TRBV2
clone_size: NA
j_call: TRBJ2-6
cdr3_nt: TGTGCCAGCAGTGAAATTTTTAGGGGGACTGGGGCCAACGTCCTGACTTTC
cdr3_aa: CASSEIFRGTGANVLTF

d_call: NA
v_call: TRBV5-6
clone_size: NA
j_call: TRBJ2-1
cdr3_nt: TGTGCCAGCAGCTTTCGCGGTGAGCAGTTCTTC
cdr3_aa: CASSFRGEQFF